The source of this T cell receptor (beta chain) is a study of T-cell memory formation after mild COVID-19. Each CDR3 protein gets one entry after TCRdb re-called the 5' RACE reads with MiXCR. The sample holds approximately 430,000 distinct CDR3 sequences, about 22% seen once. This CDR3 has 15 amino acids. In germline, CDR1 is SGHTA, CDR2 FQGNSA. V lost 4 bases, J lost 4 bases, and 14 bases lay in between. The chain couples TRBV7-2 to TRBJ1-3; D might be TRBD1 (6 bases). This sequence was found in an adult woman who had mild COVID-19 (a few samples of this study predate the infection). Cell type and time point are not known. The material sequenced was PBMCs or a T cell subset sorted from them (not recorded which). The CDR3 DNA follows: TGTGCCAGCAGCTCTCACAGGGAGGCGGGAAACACCATATATTTT. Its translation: CASSSHREAGNTIYF.